A single sample gave rise to the 8 T cell receptor beta chains below, sequenced in a study of cytomegalovirus exposure and HLA in healthy donors. Produced via immunoSEQ multiplex PCR; TCRdb's table is partial and in-frame only. The repertoire has over 200,000 clones, around 88% of them found once; the top ten carry about 2.9%. Sequenced sample: PBMCs. The receptor source for this set is a woman between 18 and 29 years old in good health and CMV-seronegative.

The J gene is TRBJ2-1, the V gene TRBV10-2; D not resolved. The CDR3 length is 12 residues. V was shortened by 0 bases and J by 7 bases, with 4 bases between the two germline ends. From germline, CDR1 is WSHSY and CDR2 SAAADI. In DNA, the CDR3 is TGCGCCAGCAGTGAGTCTTTAAATGAGCAGTTCTTC. Amino acid sequence: CASSESLNEQFF.

The CDR3 sequence: CASSPVRGVLYNEQFF. In DNA, the CDR3 is TGTGCCAGCAGCCCAGTGCGGGGGGTGCTCTACAATGAGCAGTTCTTC. The V and J genes are TRBV11-2 and TRBJ2-1, with 8 bases lining up with TRBD2. The germline CDR1 and CDR2 sequences are SGHAT and FQNNGV. The CDR3 covers 16 residues. The trim removed 5 bases at V and 3 bases at J, leaving 9 bases unmatched.

The J gene is TRBJ2-7, the V gene TRBV28; 12 bases match TRBD2. Germline values: CDR1 MDHEN, CDR2 SYDVKM. This CDR3 has 19 amino acids. With 4 bases clipped from V and 2 bases from J, the junction kept 15 bases outside the gene matches. CDR3 sequence (DNA): TGTGCCAGCAGTTATGGGAGACTGACTAGCGGGAGATGGACCTACGAGCAGTACTTC. It yields the protein CASSYGRLTSGRWTYEQYF.

The chain couples TRBV19 to TRBJ2-3, with 12 bases lining up with TRBD1. The CDR3 runs 14 residues. J lost 6 bases, V lost 3 bases, and 1 base had no gene match. CDR1 is LNHDA, CDR2 SQIVND, per germline (reference sequence). The CDR3 spells CASSMGQGADTQYF. The DNA of the CDR3 is TGTGCCAGTAGTATGGGACAGGGGGCTGATACGCAGTATTTT.

This sequence joins TRBV6-6 and TRBJ2-7, with 7 bases identical to TRBD1. The CDR3 totals 12 residues. The germline V gene has CDR1 MNHNY and CDR2 SVGAGI (reference sequence). J gave up 6 bases and V 4 bases, and 3 bases lay outside the gene matches. The DNA for the CDR3 is TGTGCCAGCAGTTCCACAGGGGCCGAGCAGTACTTC. The encoded protein is CASSSTGAEQYF.

V and J are TRBV9 and TRBJ2-7, with 9 bases matching TRBD2. The CDR3 length is 14 residues. Germline CDR1 and CDR2: SGDLS and YYNGEE. The V gene end was trimmed by 0 bases and the J gene end by 3 bases; junction bases not matched to a gene: 1. CDR3 residues: CASSVDSGSYEQYF. CDR3 DNA sequence: TGTGCCAGCAGCGTAGATAGCGGGAGCTACGAGCAGTACTTC.

This clone was detected once. The V gene is TRBV6-5, the J gene TRBJ2-7; D gene ambiguous. The length of the CDR3 is 14 residues. With 0 bases removed from V and 1 base from J, the gap between germline ends came to 7 bases. Germline V CDR1 and CDR2: MNHEY, SVGAGI. The DNA of the CDR3 is TGTGCCAGCAGTTACTCGCAGGCGTCCTACGAGCAGTACTTC. Protein product: CASSYSQASYEQYF.

The table lists this clone with a count of one. This chain uses TRBV2 with TRBJ1-1, with TRBD1 identical over 7 bases. The CDR3 runs to 14 residues. The V gene's germline CDR1 is SNHLY and CDR2 FYNNEI. J gave up 0 bases and V 5 bases, and 3 bases lay outside the gene matches. The CDR3: CASSPDRLNTEAFF. DNA of the CDR3: TGTGCCAGCAGTCCGGACAGGCTGAACACTGAAGCTTTCTTT.